The 16 T cell receptor beta chains below all came from one sample that was sequenced in a study of T cells expressing NK-cell markers. TCRdb re-called the 5' RACE reads and gives one entry per CDR3 protein, without DNA. Its listing shows roughly 450,000 distinct CDR3 sequences. The material sequenced was blood T cells: a sorted CD56 or NKG2C T cell subset, CD4+ or CD8+ T cells, or bulk PBMC T cells (not recorded which). Receptors originate from a woman in her fifties or sixties in good health.

The V and J genes are TRBV12-3 or TRBV12-4 and TRBJ2-3; the D call of TRBD2 rests on TCRdb alone, since no DNA is present to check it. CDR3 length: 14 residues. The CDR3 sequence is CASSQTNPPDTQYF.

This chain connects TRBV7-9 to TRBJ2-4; TCRdb proposes TRBD1, but this gene call is untestable without DNA. Germline CDR1 SEHNR, CDR2 FQNEAQ (reference sequence). The CDR3 is made up of 17 amino acids. This CDR3 reads CASSLGGVARGKNIQYF.

This chain uses TRBV9 with TRBJ2-1; TCRdb calls TRBD2, which cannot be checked without DNA. This CDR3 has 14 amino acids. Germline V gives CDR1 SGDLS, CDR2 YYNGEE. CDR3 sequence: CASSVPSGGNEQFF.

V usage is TRBV6-2 or TRBV6-3 and J usage is TRBJ2-2; TCRdb lists TRBD2, though no DNA is available to test this call. The CDR3 is 14 residues long. Germline CDR1 MNHEY, CDR2 SVGEGT. The CDR3 loop reads CASLSAGGTGELFF.

V and J are TRBV3-1 and TRBJ2-5; there is no DNA to check the TCRdb D call of TRBD1. CDR1 LGHDT and CDR2 YNNKEL come from the germline V gene (reference sequence). This CDR3 comprises 17 residues. This CDR3 is CASSQDNQDRGFETQYF.

This chain uses TRBV10-3 with TRBJ1-2; no DNA is available, so the TRBD1 call from TCRdb remains unchecked. CDR1 is ENHRY and CDR2 is SYGVKD in the germline V gene. This CDR3 contains 15 residues. The CDR3 is CAISTGPGEHGGYTF.

The chain joins TRBV20-1 to TRBJ1-2; TCRdb proposes TRBD1, but this gene call is untestable without DNA. This CDR3 is 14 amino acids long. CDR1 and CDR2 (germline): DFQATT, SNEGSKA (reference sequence). CDR3: CSATRDRGGGGYTF.

This chain connects TRBV20-1 to TRBJ2-3; TCRdb's D call of TRBD2 is untestable without DNA. The V gene's germline CDR1 is DFQATT and CDR2 SNEGSKA (reference sequence). This CDR3 has 16 residues. The CDR3 is CSAKRLTSGRVDTQYF.

V is TRBV12-5 and J is TRBJ1-2. CDR1 is LGHNT and CDR2 is FRNRAP in the germline V gene. The CDR3 covers 12 residues. CDR3 residues: CASSKEGYGYTF.

The V call is TRBV5-1, the J call TRBJ2-3; the D call from TCRdb, TRBD1, cannot be confirmed without DNA. The germline gives CDR1 SGHRS, CDR2 YFSETQ. The CDR3 length is 15 residues. This chain's CDR3 is CASSLAGGRTDTQYF.

This chain connects TRBV7-2 to TRBJ1-1. This CDR3 spans 13 amino acids. CDR1 and CDR2 (germline): SGHTA, FQGNSA. The CDR3 spells CADEPGFQTEAFF.

The chain recombines TRBV5-1 with TRBJ1-4. Germline-derived CDR1 and CDR2 are SGHRS and YFSETQ. The length of the CDR3 is 14 residues. CDR3 sequence: CASSFSTMREKLFF. The whole variable domain, filled in from reference TRBV5-1 and TRBJ1-4, reads KAGVTQTPRYLIKTRGQQVTLSCSPISGHRSVSWYQQTPGQGLQFLFEYFSETQRNKGNFPGRFSGRQFSNSRSEMNVSTLELGDSALYLCASSFSTMREKLFFGSGTQLSVL.

The gene calls are TRBV12-3 or TRBV12-4 and TRBJ2-2; the TCRdb D gene call, TRBD1, has no DNA to confirm it. The CDR3 length is 14 residues. This CDR3 reads CASTRGLVTGELFF.

The chain is built from TRBV6-4 and TRBJ2-1; TCRdb proposes TRBD1, but this gene call is untestable without DNA. CDR1 MRHNA and CDR2 SNTAGT come from the germline V gene. The CDR3 runs to 13 residues. The chain's CDR3 is CASSDGTVGEQFF.

The chain recombines TRBV27 with TRBJ1-2; TCRdb selects TRBD1, and the lack of DNA leaves this call unchecked. Germline loops: CDR1 MNHEY, CDR2 SMNVEV (reference sequence). The CDR3 loop spans 14 amino acids. CDR3 residues: CASSYDRGSNGYTF.

V gene TRBV20-1 combines with J gene TRBJ2-1; TCRdb's assignment of TRBD1 cannot be checked, as there is no DNA. From germline, CDR1 is DFQATT and CDR2 SNEGSKA (reference sequence). CDR3 length: 15 residues. CDR3 sequence: CSAHTSDRAYNEQFF.